This TCR beta chain is from a study of cytomegalovirus exposure and HLA in healthy donors. On the study more broadly: Tens of millions of unique TCRs from HLA-typed donors were held in an early release of data. The study, taken as a whole, reports: TCR beta chains numbering more than 150 were designated cytomegalovirus-associated. Sequencing likely generated an artifact that appeared as a cluster of highly shared sequence variants.

To note about this clone: Its antigen is unidentified.

Germline CDR1 reads MNHNS; CDR2 reads SASEGT. V shed 5 bases and J 5 bases; nucleotides not matched to a gene: 2. This CDR3 comprises 12 residues. The PCR used 60 Vbeta and 13 Jbeta primers. Assay: immunoSEQ multiplex PCR; the TCRdb copy retains only in-frame clones and omits some. This sample carries 200,000 to 250,000 clones, over 70% of them seen once, and the ten largest clones take about 0.77%. V usage is TRBV6-1 and J usage is TRBJ2-7, with 8 bases fitting TRBD1. This sequence was found in a boy younger than 10 in good health and CMV-seronegative. The source material was PBMCs. CDR3 nucleotide sequence: TGTGCCAGCAGTCCGGACAGGGACGAGCAGTACTTC. Amino acid sequence: CASSPDRDEQYF.